These 20 T cell receptor beta chains originate from one sample sequenced in a study of blood T cell repertoires in COVID-19. Method: immunoSEQ multiplex PCR; TCRdb's copy keeps in-frame clones and lacks some. The sample lists under 300,000 clones, approximately 90% seen once, with around 2.5% in the top ten. Sequenced material: PBMCs or T cells enriched from blood (not recorded which). These receptor sequences come from a woman in her 40s with acute COVID-19.

V gene TRBV27 combines with J gene TRBJ1-5, with a tentative D call TRBD1 (5 bases). Per the germline V gene, CDR1 is MNHEY and CDR2 is SMNVEV (reference sequence). The V end was cut by 4 bases, the J end by 2 bases, with 15 bases between. The CDR3 sequence is 16 residues long. The CDR3 loop is CASSSGGGNGNQPQHF. The CDR3, as DNA: TGTGCCAGCAGTTCGGGGGGAGGGAATGGCAATCAGCCCCAGCATTTT.

The V and J genes are TRBV4-2 and TRBJ2-1; 9 nucleotides match TRBD2. The CDR3 loop spans 15 amino acids. The ends lost 6 bases at V and 8 bases at J; junction bases unmatched: 11. CDR1 is LGHNA and CDR2 is YNFKEQ in the germline V gene. CDR3 DNA sequence: TGTGCCAGCAGTGACCTGGCGGGGGGGAAATATGAGCAGTTCTTC. It yields the protein CASSDLAGGKYEQFF.

This sequence joins TRBV15 and TRBJ2-1; 7 bases agree with TRBD2. Per germline, CDR1 LNHNV and CDR2 YYDKDF (reference sequence). V trimming: 0 bases; J trimming: 8 bases; junction bases outside the gene matches: 13. The CDR3 spans 17 residues. The CDR3 nucleotides read TGTGCCACCAGCAGAGATCGGAAAAGGACTAGTGTCTATGAGCAGTTCTTC. Its translation is CATSRDRKRTSVYEQFF.

The V call is TRBV9, the J call TRBJ2-6; 8 bases align to TRBD2. The V gene end was trimmed by 4 bases and the J gene end by 0 bases; junction bases not matched to a gene: 12. Per the germline V gene, CDR1 is SGDLS and CDR2 is YYNGEE. This CDR3 region has 19 residues. The CDR3 DNA is TGTGCCAGCAGCCCCTCCGGGGGGGGGAGATCCTCTGGGGCCAACGTCCTGACTTTC. Translating gives CASSPSGGGRSSGANVLTF.

This clone was observed a single time. The chain couples TRBV7-2 to TRBJ2-3; 8 positions agree with TRBD2. The CDR3 is 14 amino acids. CDR1 is SGHTA and CDR2 is FQGNSA in the germline V gene. The junction had 4 bases not matched to a gene; V was cut back by 2 bases and J by 6 bases. The CDR3 DNA reads TGTGCCAGCAGCTTAAGTGGCGGGGGGGATACGCAGTATTTT. Its protein product is CASSLSGGGDTQYF.

This clone has a single count. The chain links TRBV7-8 to TRBJ1-2; 7 nucleotides agree with TRBD1. Losses at the gene ends were 5 bases for V and 2 bases for J; bases not matched to a gene: 11. CDR3 length: 16 amino acids. In germline, CDR1 is SGHVS, CDR2 FQNEAQ. CDR3 sequence reads: CASSPLLGTENYGYTF. The CDR3, as DNA: TGTGCCAGCAGCCCACTTCTCGGGACAGAAAACTATGGCTACACCTTC.

This rearrangement joins TRBV9 to TRBJ1-2; TRBD1 matches at 8 bases. This CDR3 spans 14 amino acids. Germline V gene sequence: CDR1 SGDLS, CDR2 YYNGEE. After removal of 0 bases from V and 5 bases from J, the junction contained 3 bases not matched to a gene. The CDR3 DNA follows: TGTGCCAGCAGCGTAGCACAGGGGGTTTATGGCTACACCTTC. Amino acid sequence: CASSVAQGVYGYTF.

The J gene is TRBJ2-7, the V gene TRBV30; 10 positions match TRBD1. This CDR3 has 13 residues. The germline CDR1 and CDR2 sequences are GTSNPN and SVGIG (reference sequence). Germline trimming cut 3 bases from V and 7 bases from J; bases unmatched to any gene: 6. The CDR3: CAWRRQGAKEQYF. For the CDR3, the DNA is TGTGCCTGGAGGAGACAGGGGGCAAAGGAGCAGTACTTC.

This clone was counted a single time. V is TRBV11-3 and J is TRBJ2-1; D is perhaps TRBD2 (5 bases). The CDR3 has 13 residues. Germline CDR1 and CDR2: SGHNT and YENEEA. V gave up 8 bases and J gave up 8 bases, with 16 bases separating them. The CDR3: CASLREGWHEQFF. The CDR3 DNA follows: TGTGCCAGCCTCCGCGAGGGTTGGCATGAGCAGTTCTTC.

This sequence joins TRBV2 and TRBJ1-2; TRBD1 might be the D (6 bases). The CDR3 runs 12 residues. Trimming removed 4 bases from V and 7 bases from J, with 10 bases in between. CDR1 and CDR2 (germline): SNHLY, FYNNEI. The CDR3 loop reads CASSVKGVGYTF. In nucleotides, the CDR3 is TGTGCCAGCAGTGTTAAGGGGGTTGGCTACACCTTC.

This clone was seen just once. The rearrangement joins TRBV2 to TRBJ1-1; TRBD1 matches 8 bases. Germline V lookup: CDR1 SNHLY, CDR2 FYNNEI. The CDR3 consists of 15 residues. With V trimmed by 4 bases and J by 0 bases, 4 bases remained unmatched. CDR3 bases: TGTGCCAGCAGTGGACAGGGGTCGATGAACACTGAAGCTTTCTTT. Translation: CASSGQGSMNTEAFF.

This chain uses TRBV7-2 with TRBJ2-6, with 11 bases lining up with TRBD1. The trim removed 5 bases at V and 0 bases at J, leaving 6 bases unmatched. The CDR3 contains 18 residues. CDR1 SGHTA and CDR2 FQGNSA come from the germline V gene. The CDR3 is CASSPRDRGSSGANVLTF. The CDR3 bases are TGTGCCAGCAGCCCTCGGGACAGGGGGAGCTCTGGGGCCAACGTCCTGACTTTC. Using reference TRBV7-2 and TRBJ2-6 for the parts outside the CDR3, the full variable domain is GAGVSQSPSNKVTEKGKDVELRCDPISGHTALYWYRQSLGQGLEFLIYFQGNSAPDKSGLPSDRFSAERTGGSVSTLTIQRTQQEDSAVYLCASSPRDRGSSGANVLTFGAGSRLTVL.

The genes are TRBV30 and TRBJ1-2; D is undetermined. Germline V lookup: CDR1 GTSNPN, CDR2 SVGIG (reference sequence). V lost 2 bases, J lost 12 bases, and 19 bases lay in between. The CDR3 is made up of 13 amino acids. The CDR3 sequence: CAWSPRGRAGNTF. CDR3 sequence (DNA): TGTGCCTGGAGTCCCCGAGGAAGGGCCGGGAACACCTTC.

The genes are TRBV4-3 and TRBJ2-3, with 10 bases identical to TRBD2. V lost 1 base and J lost 4; bases outside the gene matches: 11. CDR1 and CDR2 from the germline V gene are LGHNA and YSLEER. This CDR3 spans 18 amino acids. Written as DNA, the CDR3 is TGCGCCAGCAGCCAAGCAGCTACCAGCGGGAGGGCGGCAGATACGCAGTATTTT. This codes for CASSQAATSGRAADTQYF.

V and J are TRBV4-2 and TRBJ2-7, with 10 bases aligning to TRBD1. Trimming cost V 6 bases and J 2 bases; bases outside gene matches: 10. The CDR3 runs to 16 residues. Germline loops: CDR1 LGHNA, CDR2 YNFKEQ. CDR3 sequence reads: CASRPRAGQGAYEQYF. The DNA for the CDR3 is TGTGCCAGCAGGCCAAGGGCAGGACAGGGGGCCTACGAGCAGTACTTC.

V gene TRBV20-1 combines with J gene TRBJ2-7, with 10 nucleotides matching TRBD2. Germline V gene lookup returns CDR1 DFQATT and CDR2 SNEGSKA (reference sequence). This CDR3 has 14 residues. The J segment lost 2 bases and the V segment lost 3 bases, leaving 4 bases of the junction unmatched. CDR3 nucleotide sequence: TGCAGTGCTAGTCCTCTAGCGGGGGCCTACGAGCAGTACTTC. Translated, it gives CSASPLAGAYEQYF.

The chain links TRBV30 to TRBJ1-1; 10 bases line up with TRBD1. J was trimmed by 6 bases and V by 7 bases; bases with no gene match: 11. The CDR3 has 14 amino acids. Looked up from germline, CDR1 is GTSNPN and CDR2 is SVGIG (reference sequence). CDR3 residues: CAFDGDRGNPEAFF. CDR3 DNA sequence: TGTGCCTTCGACGGGGACAGGGGTAACCCTGAAGCTTTCTTT.

V gene TRBV5-4 combines with J gene TRBJ2-2; 8 bases agree with TRBD2. CDR1 is SGHNT and CDR2 is YYREEE in the germline V gene (reference sequence). The CDR3 is 12 amino acids. The CDR3 here is CFTSGGTGELFF. The CDR3 coding sequence is TGTTTTACCAGCGGGGGCACCGGGGAGCTGTTTTTT.

The chain joins TRBV28 to TRBJ2-7, with 7 bases identical to TRBD1. The CDR3 runs 14 residues. V shed 2 bases, J shed 5 bases, and the junction held 6 bases outside the gene matches. From germline, CDR1 is MDHEN and CDR2 SYDVKM. The CDR3 loop reads CASSLGRQGHEQYV. CDR3 in DNA: TGTGCCAGCAGTTTAGGGAGACAGGGCCACGAGCAGTACGTC.

This rearrangement joins TRBV4-3 to TRBJ1-2; 9 bases match TRBD1. Unmatched junction bases numbered 11, after V lost 4 bases and J lost 8 bases. There are 15 residues in the CDR3. Germline loops: CDR1 LGHNA, CDR2 YSLEER. CDR3 region: CASSLSGTGPLGYTF. For the CDR3, the DNA is TGCGCCAGCAGCCTGTCCGGGACAGGGCCTCTAGGCTACACCTTC.